Sequencing of this T cell receptor (beta chain) was carried out in a study of OX40 agonist ivuxolimab in advanced cancers. For the study at large: Every patient in dose escalation had hepatocellular carcinoma, melanoma, renal cell or head and neck cancer. Prior checkpoint blockade (anti-PD-1, anti-PD-L1 or anti-CTLA-4) was permitted; around 37% had it. Study findings and constraints: With doses of 0.1 to 3.0 mg/kg, CD4+ and CD8+ blood T cells had undergone clonal expansion by week 6.

This clone was detected once. The antigen is not known. Libraries were prepared by immunoSEQ multiplex PCR; TCRdb keeps only in-frame clonotypes and omits some of them. The sample shows around 26,000 clones, 88% of them seen only once. CDR1 SGHTA and CDR2 FQGTGA come from the germline V gene. The CDR3 loop spans 16 amino acids. V was cut by 1 base and J by 1 base, with 13 bases left in between. Autoimmune disease history or systemic immunosuppression led to patients being barred. Sequenced here: CD4+ or CD8+ T cells sorted from blood, sampled in a trial of the OX40 agonist ivuxolimab. The V and J genes are TRBV7-3 and TRBJ1-1; tentative D call: TRBD1 (5 bases). The receptor's source is an adult with an advanced solid tumor such as melanoma, head and neck, liver or kidney cancer. The CDR3 DNA reads as TGTGCCAGCAGCTTAAACGGTTGGGGCCCGAACACTGAAGCTTTCTTT. As protein: CASSLNGWGPNTEAFF.